Here is one T cell receptor (beta chain) with its context. Its specificity is unknown. Sequenced by immunoSEQ multiplex PCR; TCRdb stores in-frame clones only, minus some. This table has some 2.1 million clones, 95% appearing once. The sample belongs to a study of shared clonotypes between healthy human individuals. The authors divided CD4+ cells into CD45RA+ naive and CD45RA-negative memory subsets. Notes on the study in general: The sole specimen, blood, was sampled, and tissue repertoires likely differ.

Source material: naive CD4+ T cells sorted from blood. Regarding subset: CD45RA+ positively selected. This sequence originates from a man between 18 and 35 years old in good health.

The CDR3 DNA is TGTGCCAGCAGCGCGAACGAGGGGAGCACAGATACGCAGTATTTT. It translates to CASSANEGSTDTQYF. The J gene is TRBJ2-3, the V gene TRBV9; D is perhaps TRBD1 or TRBD2 (5 bases each). V was cut by 3 bases and J by 0 bases, with 11 bases left in between. Germline V gene lookup returns CDR1 SGDLS and CDR2 YYNGEE. The CDR3 runs to 15 residues.